The rows below give T cell receptor beta chains drawn from one sample of a study of cytomegalovirus exposure and HLA in healthy donors. Sequencing used immunoSEQ multiplex PCR; TCRdb keeps in-frame clones, though not all of them. Found here are approximately 110,000 clones, 55% to 75% of them singletons; the top ten hold 3.5% to 4%. Sequencing used PBMCs. These TCRs come from a man aged 25-45 years in good health and CMV-seropositive. The conserved cysteine and the conserved F or W are not part of the CDR3 here.

V gene	J gene	CDR3 protein
TRBV5-4	TRBJ2-3	ASSSTDGGDTQY
TRBV7-9	TRBJ1-2	SIEGVAGGYT
TRBV2	TRBJ2-7	ASSGGTNSYEQY
TRBV4-1	TRBJ1-2	ASSQVRGDYGYT
TRBV30	TRBJ2-5	AWTIAGAVQETQY
TRBV18	TRBJ2-7	ASSPPGVFSYEQY
TRBV6-6	TRBJ2-5	ASLRDWETQY
TRBV7-6	TRBJ2-1	ASSLTSGGVNEQF
TRBV4-2	TRBJ2-7	ASSQVPGGEEQY
TRBV2	TRBJ2-3	ASSEGGTDTQY
TRBV14	TRBJ2-1	ASSQLAGGLDEQF
TRBV2	TRBJ1-5	ATGWDSSNQPQH
TRBV7-6	TRBJ2-7	ASSRLGSYEQY
TRBV6-5	TRBJ1-5	ASSRRGSNQPQH
TRBV4-1	TRBJ2-3	ASSQFAGTNTDTQY
TRBV6-1	TRBJ2-7	ASNQQGTSYEQY
TRBV4-1	TRBJ2-7	ASSPQRETYEQY
TRBV11-2	TRBJ2-7	ASSSPWLSGQGSYEQY
TRBV30	TRBJ1-5	AWSGTYNQPQH
TRBV12-5	TRBJ2-5	ASGPGGRETQY
TRBV6-7	TRBJ2-5	ASSYSDPRETQY
TRBV7-9	TRBJ1-4	ASSSGQENEKLF
TRBV7-9	TRBJ1-1	ASSHDRGFSMNTEAF
TRBV6-6	TRBJ1-2	ASTIADRGNGYT
TRBV5-4	TRBJ2-2	ASSLPPGTGNGELF
TRBV4-1	TRBJ2-3	ASSQRTTDTQY
TRBV27	TRBJ2-3	ASRPTVSSTDTQY
TRBV10-2	TRBJ2-2	ASRSGGGTGELF
TRBV2	TRBJ2-7	ASSGGQGRYEQY
TRBV7-2	TRBJ1-5	ASSAYNQPQH
TRBV5-1	TRBJ2-2	ASSLQGGTGELF
TRBV9	TRBJ2-2	ASSPVGADTGELF
TRBV27	TRBJ1-4	ASRTGVRDEKLF
TRBV7-2	TRBJ2-3	ASSPPQGIGDTQY
TRBV9	TRBJ1-4	ASSLGQGALEKLF
TRBV4-1	TRBJ1-2	ASSQDWRRNNYGYT
TRBV5-1	TRBJ2-3	ASVGLISTDTQY
TRBV6-1	TRBJ2-3	ASSETSGGADTQY
TRBV27	TRBJ2-7	ASSSGLAGHEQY
TRBV7-2	TRBJ2-2	ASTNQGATGELF
TRBV27	TRBJ1-1	ASSLVLNTEAF
TRBV9	TRBJ2-3	ASSVGGTQDTQY
TRBV7-9	TRBJ2-3	ASSLGPARWDTQY
TRBV5-1	TRBJ2-6	ASSLDSSGANVLT
TRBV7-9	TRBJ1-1	ASSYQGAEAF
TRBV10-3	TRBJ1-4	AIKRGDSTNEKLF
TRBV4-1	TRBJ1-2	ASSQSNGEGYT
TRBV29-1	TRBJ2-7	SVEDTGYEQY
TRBV5-1	TRBJ1-1	ASSFNPGTVTEAF
TRBV5-1	TRBJ1-2	ASSKDNGGDYGYT
TRBV11-3	TRBJ1-1	ASSRDSEAF
TRBV6-5	TRBJ1-3	ASSLGGWSGNTIY
TRBV10-1	TRBJ2-7	ASSEAGRLDEQY
TRBV30	TRBJ1-1	AWKRSTGGNTEAF
TRBV29-1	TRBJ1-2	SVDAPGGAYGYT
TRBV19	TRBJ1-5	ASSIYVFQTDQPQH
TRBV5-1	TRBJ2-5	ATQTGGGETQY